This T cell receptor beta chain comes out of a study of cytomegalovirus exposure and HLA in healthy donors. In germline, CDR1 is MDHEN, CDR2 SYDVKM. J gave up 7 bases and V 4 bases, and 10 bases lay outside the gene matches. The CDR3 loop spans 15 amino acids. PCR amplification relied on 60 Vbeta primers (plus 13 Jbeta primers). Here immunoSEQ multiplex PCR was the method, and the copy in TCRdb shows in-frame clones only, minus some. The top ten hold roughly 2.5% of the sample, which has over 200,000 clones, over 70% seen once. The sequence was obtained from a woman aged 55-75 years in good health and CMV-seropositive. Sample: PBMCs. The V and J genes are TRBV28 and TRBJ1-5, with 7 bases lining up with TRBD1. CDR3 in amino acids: CASSYRQGVGQPQHF. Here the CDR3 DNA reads TGTGCCAGCAGTTACCGACAGGGAGTAGGACAGCCCCAGCATTTT.